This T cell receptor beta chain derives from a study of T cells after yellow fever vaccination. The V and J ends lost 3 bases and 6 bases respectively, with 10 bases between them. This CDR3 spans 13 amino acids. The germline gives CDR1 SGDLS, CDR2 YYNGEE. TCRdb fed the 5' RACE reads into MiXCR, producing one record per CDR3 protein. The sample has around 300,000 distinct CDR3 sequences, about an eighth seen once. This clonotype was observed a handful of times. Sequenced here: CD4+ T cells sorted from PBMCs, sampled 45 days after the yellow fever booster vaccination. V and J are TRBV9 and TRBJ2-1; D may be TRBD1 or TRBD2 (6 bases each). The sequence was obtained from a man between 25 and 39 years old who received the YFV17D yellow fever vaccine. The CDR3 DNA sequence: TGTGCCAGCAGCGAGGGGGGCTTCAATGAGCAGTTCTTC. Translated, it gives CASSEGGFNEQFF.